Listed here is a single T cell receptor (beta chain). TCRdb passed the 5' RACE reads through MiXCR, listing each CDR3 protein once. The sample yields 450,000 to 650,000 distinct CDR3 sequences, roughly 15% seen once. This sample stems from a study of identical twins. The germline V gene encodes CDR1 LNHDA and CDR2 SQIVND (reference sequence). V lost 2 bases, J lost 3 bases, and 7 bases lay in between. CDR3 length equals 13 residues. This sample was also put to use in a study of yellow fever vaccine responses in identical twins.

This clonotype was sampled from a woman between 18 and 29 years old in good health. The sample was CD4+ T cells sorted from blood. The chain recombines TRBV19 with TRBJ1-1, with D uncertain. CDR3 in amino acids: CASSIRKDTEAFF. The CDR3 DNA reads TGTGCCAGTAGTATAAGGAAGGACACTGAAGCTTTCTTT.